The clone carrying this T cell receptor (beta chain) appeared a few times. Libraries were prepared by immunoSEQ multiplex PCR; TCRdb keeps only in-frame clonotypes and omits some of them. The sample carries some 240,000 clones, roughly four fifths recorded once. This entry comes from a study of Tregs in tolerant kidney transplant recipients. V lost 6 bases and J 3 bases, leaving 9 bases between the germline ends. Germline V gives CDR1 SNHLY, CDR2 FYNNEI. The CDR3 is made up of 12 amino acids. This sequence was found in a human donor in good health. The sample comprised CD4+ T cells from blood. The gene calls are TRBV2 and TRBJ2-7; no clear D gene. The CDR3 sequence is CASRADGYEQYF. As DNA, the CDR3 is TGTGCCAGCAGGGCGGACGGCTACGAGCAGTACTTC.